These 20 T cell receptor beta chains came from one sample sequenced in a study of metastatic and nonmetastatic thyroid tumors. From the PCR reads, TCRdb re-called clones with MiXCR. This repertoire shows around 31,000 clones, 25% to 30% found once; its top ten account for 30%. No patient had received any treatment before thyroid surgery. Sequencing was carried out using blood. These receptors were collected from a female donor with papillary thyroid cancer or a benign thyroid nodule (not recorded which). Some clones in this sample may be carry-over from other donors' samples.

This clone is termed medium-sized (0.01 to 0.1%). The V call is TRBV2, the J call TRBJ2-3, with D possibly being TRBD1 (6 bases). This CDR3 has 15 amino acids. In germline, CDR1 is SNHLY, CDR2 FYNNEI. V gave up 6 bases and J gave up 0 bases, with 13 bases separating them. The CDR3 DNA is TGTGCCAGCAGCCTGGGGGCATTAAGCACAGATACGCAGTATTTT. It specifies CASSLGALSTDTQYF. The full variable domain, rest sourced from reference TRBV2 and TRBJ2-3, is EPEVTQTPSHQVTQMGQEVILRCVPISNHLYFYWYRQILGQKVEFLVSFYNNEISEKSEIFDDQFSVERPDGSNFTLKIRSTKLEDSAMYFCASSLGALSTDTQYFGPGTRLTVL.

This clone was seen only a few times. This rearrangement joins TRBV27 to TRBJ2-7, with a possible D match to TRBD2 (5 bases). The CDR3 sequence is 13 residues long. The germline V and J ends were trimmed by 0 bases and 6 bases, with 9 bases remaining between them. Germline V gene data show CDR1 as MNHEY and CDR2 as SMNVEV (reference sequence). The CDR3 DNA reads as TGTGCCAGCAGTTTATCCGGGGTAGGCGAGCAGTACTTC. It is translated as CASSLSGVGEQYF.

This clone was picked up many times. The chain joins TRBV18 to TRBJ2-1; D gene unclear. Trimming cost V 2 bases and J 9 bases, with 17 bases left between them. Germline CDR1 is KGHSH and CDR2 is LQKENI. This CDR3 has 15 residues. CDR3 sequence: CASSPSVGTMGEQFF. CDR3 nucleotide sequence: TGTGCCAGCTCACCATCGGTCGGCACAATGGGTGAGCAGTTCTTC.

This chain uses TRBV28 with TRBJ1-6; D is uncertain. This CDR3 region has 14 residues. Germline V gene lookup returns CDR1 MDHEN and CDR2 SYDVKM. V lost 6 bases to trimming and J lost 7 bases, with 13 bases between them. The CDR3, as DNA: TGTGCCAGCAGCCGCAGGACTGCAAATTCACCCCTCCACTTT. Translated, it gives CASSRRTANSPLHF.

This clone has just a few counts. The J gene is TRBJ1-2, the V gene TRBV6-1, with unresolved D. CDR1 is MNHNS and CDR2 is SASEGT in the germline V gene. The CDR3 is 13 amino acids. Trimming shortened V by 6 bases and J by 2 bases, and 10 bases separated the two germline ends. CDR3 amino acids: CASRGLGNYGYTF. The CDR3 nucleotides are TGTGCCAGCAGAGGACTGGGAAACTATGGCTACACCTTC.

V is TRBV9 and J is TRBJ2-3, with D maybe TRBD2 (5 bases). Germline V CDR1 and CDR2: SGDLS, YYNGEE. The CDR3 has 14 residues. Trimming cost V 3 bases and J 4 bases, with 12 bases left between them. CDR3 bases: TGTGCCAGCAGCGCAAACCCGGACTCAGATACGCAGTATTTT. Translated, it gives CASSANPDSDTQYF.

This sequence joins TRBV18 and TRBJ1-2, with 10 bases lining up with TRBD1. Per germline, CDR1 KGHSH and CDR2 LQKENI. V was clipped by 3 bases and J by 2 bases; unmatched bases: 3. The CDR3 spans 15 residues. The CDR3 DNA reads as TGTGCCAGCTCACCCGCGGACAGGGGGAACTATGGCTACACCTTC. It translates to CASSPADRGNYGYTF.

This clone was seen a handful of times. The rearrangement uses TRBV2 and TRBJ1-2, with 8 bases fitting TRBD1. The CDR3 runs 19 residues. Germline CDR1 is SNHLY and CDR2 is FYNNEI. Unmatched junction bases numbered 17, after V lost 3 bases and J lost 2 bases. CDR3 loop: CASSEFSGTGPSSNYGYTF. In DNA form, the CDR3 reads TGTGCCAGCAGTGAGTTTTCTGGGACAGGCCCTTCTTCCAACTATGGCTACACCTTC. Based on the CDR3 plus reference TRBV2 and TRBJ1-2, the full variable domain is EPEVTQTPSHQVTQMGQEVILRCVPISNHLYFYWYRQILGQKVEFLVSFYNNEISEKSEIFDDQFSVERPDGSNFTLKIRSTKLEDSAMYFCASSEFSGTGPSSNYGYTFGSGTRLTVV.

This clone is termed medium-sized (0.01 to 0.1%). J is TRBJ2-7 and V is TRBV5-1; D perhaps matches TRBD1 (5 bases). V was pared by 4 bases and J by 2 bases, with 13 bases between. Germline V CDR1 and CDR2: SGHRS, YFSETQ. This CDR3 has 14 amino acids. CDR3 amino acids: CASSLYDSAYEQYF. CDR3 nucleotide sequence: TGCGCCAGCAGCCTGTACGACAGTGCCTACGAGCAGTACTTC.

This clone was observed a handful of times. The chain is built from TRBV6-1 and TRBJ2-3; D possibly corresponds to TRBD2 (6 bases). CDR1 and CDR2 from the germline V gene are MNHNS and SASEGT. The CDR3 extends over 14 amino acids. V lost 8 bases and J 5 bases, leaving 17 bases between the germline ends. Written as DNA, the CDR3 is TGTGCCAGCTGGGGGGTTCCGGGGCGAGATACGCAGTATTTT. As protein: CASWGVPGRDTQYF.

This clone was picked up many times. The CDR3 sequence is CASSPRDSYTEAFF. For the CDR3, the DNA is TGTGCCAGCAGCCCCCGGGACAGCTACACTGAAGCTTTCTTT. The J gene is TRBJ1-1, the V gene TRBV7-6; TRBD1 aligns across 7 bases. Looked up from germline, CDR1 is SGHVS and CDR2 is FNYEAQ. The junction had 6 bases not matched to a gene; V was cut back by 5 bases and J by 3 bases. The CDR3 runs 14 residues.

CDR3 in amino acids: CASSLAPGGNYGYTF. The CDR3 bases are TGTGCCAGCAGCTTAGCCCCAGGGGGTAACTATGGCTACACCTTC. V usage is TRBV11-2 and J usage is TRBJ1-2; the match to TRBD1 covers 7 bases. CDR1 and CDR2 from the germline V gene are SGHAT and FQNNGV. The CDR3 spans 15 residues. V trimming: 1 base; J trimming: 1 base; junction bases outside the gene matches: 3.

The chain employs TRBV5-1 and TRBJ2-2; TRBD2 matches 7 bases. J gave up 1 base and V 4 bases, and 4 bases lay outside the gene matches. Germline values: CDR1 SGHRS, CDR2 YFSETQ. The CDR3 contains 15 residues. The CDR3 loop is CASSPSGENTGELFF. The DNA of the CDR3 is TGCGCCAGCAGCCCTAGCGGAGAGAACACCGGGGAGCTGTTTTTT.

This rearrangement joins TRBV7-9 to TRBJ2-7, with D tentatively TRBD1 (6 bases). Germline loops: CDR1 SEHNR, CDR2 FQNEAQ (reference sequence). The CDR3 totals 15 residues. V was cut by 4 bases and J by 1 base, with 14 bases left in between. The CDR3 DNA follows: TGTGCCAGCAGCTCCGGGGCCGGGACATCCTACGAGCAGTACTTC. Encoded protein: CASSSGAGTSYEQYF.

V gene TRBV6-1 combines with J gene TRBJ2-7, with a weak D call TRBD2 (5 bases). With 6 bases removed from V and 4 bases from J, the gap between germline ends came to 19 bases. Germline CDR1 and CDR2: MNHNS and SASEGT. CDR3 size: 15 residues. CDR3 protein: CASRPEDSLGYEQYF. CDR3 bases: TGTGCCAGCAGACCGGAGGACTCCCTCGGGTACGAGCAGTACTTC.

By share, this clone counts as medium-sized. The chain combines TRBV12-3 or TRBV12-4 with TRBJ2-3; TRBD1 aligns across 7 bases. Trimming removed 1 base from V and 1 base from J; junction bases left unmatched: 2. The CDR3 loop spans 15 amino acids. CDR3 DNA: TGTGCCAGCAGTTTAGATGACAGGGGCACAGATACGCAGTATTTT. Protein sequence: CASSLDDRGTDTQYF.

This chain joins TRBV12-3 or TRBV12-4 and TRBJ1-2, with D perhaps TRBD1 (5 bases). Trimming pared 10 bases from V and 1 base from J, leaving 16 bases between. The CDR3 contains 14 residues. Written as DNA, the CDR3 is TGTGCCACCGCTACAGGTACCCTTAACTATGGCTACACCTTC. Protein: CATATGTLNYGYTF.

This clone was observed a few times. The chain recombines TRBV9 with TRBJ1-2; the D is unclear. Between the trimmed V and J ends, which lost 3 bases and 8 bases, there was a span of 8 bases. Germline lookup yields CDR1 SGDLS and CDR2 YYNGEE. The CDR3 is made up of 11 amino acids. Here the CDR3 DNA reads TGTGCCAGCAGCGGAATACGGGGCTACACCTTC. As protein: CASSGIRGYTF.

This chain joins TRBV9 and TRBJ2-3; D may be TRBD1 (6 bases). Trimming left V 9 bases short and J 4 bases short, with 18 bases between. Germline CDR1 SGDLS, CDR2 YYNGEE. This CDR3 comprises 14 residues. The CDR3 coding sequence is TGTGCCACCTCCGCCTCAGGGGAAGCAGATACGCAGTATTTT. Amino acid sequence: CATSASGEADTQYF.

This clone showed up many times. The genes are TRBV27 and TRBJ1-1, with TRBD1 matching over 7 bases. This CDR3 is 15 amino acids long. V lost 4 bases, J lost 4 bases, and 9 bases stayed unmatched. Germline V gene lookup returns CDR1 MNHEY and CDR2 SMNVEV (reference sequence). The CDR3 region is CASSYGVTGSTEAFF. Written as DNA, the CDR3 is TGTGCCAGCAGTTATGGGGTGACAGGGTCCACTGAAGCTTTCTTT.